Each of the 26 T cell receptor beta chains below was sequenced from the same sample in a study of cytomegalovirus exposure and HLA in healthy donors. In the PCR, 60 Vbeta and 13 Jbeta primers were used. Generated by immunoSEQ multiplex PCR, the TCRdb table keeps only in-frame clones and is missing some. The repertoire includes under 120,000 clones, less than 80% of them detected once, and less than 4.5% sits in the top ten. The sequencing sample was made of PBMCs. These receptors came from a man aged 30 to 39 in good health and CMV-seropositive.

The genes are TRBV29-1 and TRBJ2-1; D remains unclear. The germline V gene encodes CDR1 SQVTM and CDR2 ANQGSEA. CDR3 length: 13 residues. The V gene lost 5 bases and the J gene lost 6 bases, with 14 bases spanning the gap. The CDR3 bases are TGCAGCGTTTACGACATTGGCCTCAATGAGCAGTTCTTC. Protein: CSVYDIGLNEQFF.

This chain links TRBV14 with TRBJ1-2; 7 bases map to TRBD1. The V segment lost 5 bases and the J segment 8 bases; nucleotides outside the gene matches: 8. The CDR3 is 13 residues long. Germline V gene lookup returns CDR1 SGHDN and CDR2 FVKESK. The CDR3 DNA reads TGTGCCAGCAGCGCCGGGACAGTGGGGGGCTACACCTTC. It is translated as CASSAGTVGGYTF. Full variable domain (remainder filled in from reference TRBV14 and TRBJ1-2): EAGVTQFPSHSVIEKGQTVTLRCDPISGHDNLYWYRRVMGKEIKFLLHFVKESKQDESGMPNNRFLAERTGGTYSTLKVQPAELEDSGVYFCASSAGTVGGYTFGSGTRLTVV.

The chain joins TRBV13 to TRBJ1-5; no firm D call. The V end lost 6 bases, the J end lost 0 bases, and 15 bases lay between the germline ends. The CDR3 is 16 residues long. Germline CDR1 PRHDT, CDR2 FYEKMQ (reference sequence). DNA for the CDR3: TGTGCCAGCAGTCGACCGTCGCGGGATAGCAATCAGCCCCAGCATTTT. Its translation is CASSRPSRDSNQPQHF.

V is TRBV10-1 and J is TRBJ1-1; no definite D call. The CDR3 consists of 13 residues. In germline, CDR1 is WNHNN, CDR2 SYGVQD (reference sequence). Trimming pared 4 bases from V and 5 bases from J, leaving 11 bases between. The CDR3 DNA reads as TGCGCCAGCAGTGGACACTTTGGGACTGAAGCTTTCTTT. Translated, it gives CASSGHFGTEAFF.

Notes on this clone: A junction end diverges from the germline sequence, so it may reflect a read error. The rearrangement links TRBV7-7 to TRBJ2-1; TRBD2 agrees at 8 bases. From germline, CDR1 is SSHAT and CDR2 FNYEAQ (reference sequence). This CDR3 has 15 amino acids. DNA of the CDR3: TGTGCTAGCAGCTTAGGCGGGGGGCCTTCGAATGAGCAGTTCTTC. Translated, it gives CASSLGGGPSNEQFF.

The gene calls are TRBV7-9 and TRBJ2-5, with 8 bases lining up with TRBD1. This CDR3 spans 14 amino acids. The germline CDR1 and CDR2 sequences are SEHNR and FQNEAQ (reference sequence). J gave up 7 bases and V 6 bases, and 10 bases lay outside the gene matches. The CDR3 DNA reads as TGTGCCAGCAGACCCGACGGTGGACAGGGGACCCAGTACTTC. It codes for CASRPDGGQGTQYF. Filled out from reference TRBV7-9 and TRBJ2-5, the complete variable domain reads DTGVSQNPRHKITKRGQNVTFRCDPISEHNRLYWYRQTLGQGPEFLTYFQNEAQLEKSRLLSDRFSAERPKGSFSTLEIQRTEQGDSAMYLCASRPDGGQGTQYFGPGTRLLVL.

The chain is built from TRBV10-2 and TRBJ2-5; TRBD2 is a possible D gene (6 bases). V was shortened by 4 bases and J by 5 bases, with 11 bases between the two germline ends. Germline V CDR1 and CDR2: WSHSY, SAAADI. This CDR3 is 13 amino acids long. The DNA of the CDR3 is TGCGCCAGCAGTGTTAGACGGGGGGAGACCCAGTACTTC. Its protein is CASSVRRGETQYF.

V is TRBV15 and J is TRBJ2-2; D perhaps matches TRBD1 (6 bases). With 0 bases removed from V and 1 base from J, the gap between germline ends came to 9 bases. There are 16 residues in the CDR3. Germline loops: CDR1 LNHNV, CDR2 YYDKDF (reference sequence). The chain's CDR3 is CATSRDTGLNTGELFF. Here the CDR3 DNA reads TGTGCCACCAGCAGAGACACAGGGTTGAACACCGGGGAGCTGTTTTTT.

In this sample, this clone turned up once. The CDR3 region is CASSPGWGLEAFF. CDR3 DNA sequence: TGTGCCAGCAGCCCAGGTTGGGGCCTGGAAGCTTTCTTT. This chain links TRBV7-2 with TRBJ1-1; D is possibly TRBD1 (5 bases). The CDR3 runs to 13 residues. Germline V gives CDR1 SGHTA, CDR2 FQGNSA. With 5 bases removed from V and 8 bases from J, the gap between germline ends came to 15 bases.

The CDR3: CASSLEGSGGTYEQYF. DNA for the CDR3: TGTGCCAGCAGCTTGGAGGGGAGCGGGGGGACCTACGAGCAGTACTTC. V and J are TRBV5-4 and TRBJ2-7; TRBD2 matches 9 bases. The V segment lost 0 bases and the J segment 2 bases; nucleotides outside the gene matches: 6. The germline CDR1 and CDR2 sequences are SGHNT and YYREEE (reference sequence). This CDR3 region has 16 residues.

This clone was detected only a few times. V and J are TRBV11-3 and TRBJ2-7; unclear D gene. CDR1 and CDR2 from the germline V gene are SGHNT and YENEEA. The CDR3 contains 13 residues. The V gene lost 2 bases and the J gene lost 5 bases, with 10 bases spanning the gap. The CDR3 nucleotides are TGTGCCAGCAGCTTACCAGACATGGACGAGCAGTACTTC. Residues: CASSLPDMDEQYF.

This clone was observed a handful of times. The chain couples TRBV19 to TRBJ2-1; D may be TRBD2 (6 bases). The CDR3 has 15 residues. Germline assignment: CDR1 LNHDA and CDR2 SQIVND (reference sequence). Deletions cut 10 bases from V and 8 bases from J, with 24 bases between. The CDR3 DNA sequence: TGTGCCACCACGACGATTAGCGGTGGGTTCGATGAGCAGTTCTTC. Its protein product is CATTTISGGFDEQFF.

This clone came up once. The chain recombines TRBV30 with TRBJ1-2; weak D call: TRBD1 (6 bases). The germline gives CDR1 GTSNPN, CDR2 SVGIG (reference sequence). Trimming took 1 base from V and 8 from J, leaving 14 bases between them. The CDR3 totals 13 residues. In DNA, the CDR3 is TGTGCCTGGAGTGCAGAGCCAGGGGTGGGCTACACCTTC. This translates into CAWSAEPGVGYTF.

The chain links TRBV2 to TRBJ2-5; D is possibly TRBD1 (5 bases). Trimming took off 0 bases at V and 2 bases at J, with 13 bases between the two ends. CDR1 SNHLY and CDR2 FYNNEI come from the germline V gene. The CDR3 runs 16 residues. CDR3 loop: CASSEAPLGAQETQYF. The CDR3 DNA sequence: TGTGCCAGCAGTGAAGCTCCTCTAGGGGCTCAAGAGACCCAGTACTTC.

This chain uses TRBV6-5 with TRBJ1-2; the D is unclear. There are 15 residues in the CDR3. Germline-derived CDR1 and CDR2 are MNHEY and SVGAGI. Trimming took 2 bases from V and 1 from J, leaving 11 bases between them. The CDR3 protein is CASSYLPSDNYGYTF. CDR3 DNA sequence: TGTGCCAGCAGTTACCTCCCGAGTGATAACTATGGCTACACCTTC.

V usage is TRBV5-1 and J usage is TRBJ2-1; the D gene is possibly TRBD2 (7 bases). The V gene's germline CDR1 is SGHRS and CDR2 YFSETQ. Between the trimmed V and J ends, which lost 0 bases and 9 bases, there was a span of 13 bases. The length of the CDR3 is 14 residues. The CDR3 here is CASSLAGGQGEQFF. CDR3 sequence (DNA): TGCGCCAGCAGCTTGGCGGGGGGCCAGGGTGAGCAGTTCTTC. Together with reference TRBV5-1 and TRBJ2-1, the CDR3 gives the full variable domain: KAGVTQTPRYLIKTRGQQVTLSCSPISGHRSVSWYQQTPGQGLQFLFEYFSETQRNKGNFPGRFSGRQFSNSRSEMNVSTLELGDSALYLCASSLAGGQGEQFFGPGTRLTVL.

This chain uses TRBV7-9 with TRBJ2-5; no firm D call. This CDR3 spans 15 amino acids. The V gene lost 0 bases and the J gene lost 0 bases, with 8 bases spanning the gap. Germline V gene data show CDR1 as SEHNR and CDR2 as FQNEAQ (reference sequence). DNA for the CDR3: TGTGCCAGCAGCTTAGCAAGAGTGTACCAAGAGACCCAGTACTTC. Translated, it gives CASSLARVYQETQYF.

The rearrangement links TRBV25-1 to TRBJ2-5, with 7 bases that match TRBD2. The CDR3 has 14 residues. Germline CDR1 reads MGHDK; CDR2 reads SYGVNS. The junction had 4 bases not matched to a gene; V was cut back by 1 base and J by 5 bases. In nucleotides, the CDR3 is TGTGCCAGCAGTGAATGGGGAGGGGAGGAGACCCAGTACTTC. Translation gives CASSEWGGEETQYF. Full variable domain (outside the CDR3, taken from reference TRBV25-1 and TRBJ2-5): EADIYQTPRYLVIGTGKKITLECSQTMGHDKMYWYQQDPGMELHLIHYSYGVNSTEKGDLSSESTVSRIRTEHFPLTLESARPSHTSQYLCASSEWGGEETQYFGPGTRLLVL.

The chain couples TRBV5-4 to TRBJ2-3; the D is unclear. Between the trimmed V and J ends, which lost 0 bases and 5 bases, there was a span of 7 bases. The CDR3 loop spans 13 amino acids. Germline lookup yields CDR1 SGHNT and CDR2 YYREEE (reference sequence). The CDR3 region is CASSLGGEDTQYF. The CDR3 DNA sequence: TGTGCCAGCAGCTTGGGAGGAGAAGATACGCAGTATTTT.

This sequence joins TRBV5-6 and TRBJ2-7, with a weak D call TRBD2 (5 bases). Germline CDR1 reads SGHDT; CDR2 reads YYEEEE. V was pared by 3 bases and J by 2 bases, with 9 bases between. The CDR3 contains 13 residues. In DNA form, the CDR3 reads TGTGCCAGCAGCTCGCGGGTCACCTACGAGCAGTACTTC. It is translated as CASSSRVTYEQYF.

DNA of the CDR3: TGTGCCAGCAGTTTGACGCGGTCCCAGCATTTT. It codes for CASSLTRSQHF. The V call is TRBV28, the J call TRBJ1-5; no clear D gene. V was pared by 3 bases and J by 11 bases, with 8 bases between. The germline gives CDR1 MDHEN, CDR2 SYDVKM. CDR3 length: 11 residues.

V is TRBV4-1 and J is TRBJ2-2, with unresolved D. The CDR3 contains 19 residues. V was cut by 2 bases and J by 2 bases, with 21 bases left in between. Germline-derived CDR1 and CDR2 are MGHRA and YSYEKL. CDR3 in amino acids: CASSQNWVGLTINTGELFF. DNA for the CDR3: TGCGCCAGCAGCCAAAACTGGGTTGGGCTAACAATTAACACCGGGGAGCTGTTTTTT.

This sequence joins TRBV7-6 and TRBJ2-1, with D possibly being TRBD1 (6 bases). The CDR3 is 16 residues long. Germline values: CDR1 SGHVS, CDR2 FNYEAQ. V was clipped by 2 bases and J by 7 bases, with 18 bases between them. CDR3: CASSLWSGAPGNEQFF. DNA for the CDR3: TGTGCCAGCAGCTTATGGTCAGGGGCGCCGGGGAATGAGCAGTTCTTC.

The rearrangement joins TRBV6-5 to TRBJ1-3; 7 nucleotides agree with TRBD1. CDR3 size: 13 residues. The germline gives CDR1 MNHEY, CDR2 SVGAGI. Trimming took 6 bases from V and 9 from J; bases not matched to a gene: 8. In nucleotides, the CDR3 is TGTGCCAGCAGCGACAGGGCATCCGGCACCATATATTTT. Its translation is CASSDRASGTIYF.

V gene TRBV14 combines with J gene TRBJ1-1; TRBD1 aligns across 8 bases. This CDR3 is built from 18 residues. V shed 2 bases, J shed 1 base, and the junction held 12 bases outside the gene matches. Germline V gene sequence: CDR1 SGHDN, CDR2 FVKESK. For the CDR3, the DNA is TGTGCCAGCAGCCAATCTCTGCGACAGGGGCTTGGGAACACTGAAGCTTTCTTT. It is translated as CASSQSLRQGLGNTEAFF.

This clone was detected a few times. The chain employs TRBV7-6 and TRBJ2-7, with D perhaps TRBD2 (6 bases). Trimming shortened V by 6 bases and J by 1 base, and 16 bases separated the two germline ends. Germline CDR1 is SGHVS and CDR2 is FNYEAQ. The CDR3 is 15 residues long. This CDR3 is CASSQSGGASYEQYF. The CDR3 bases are TGTGCCAGCAGTCAGAGCGGAGGGGCGTCCTACGAGCAGTACTTC.